Following are 21 T cell receptor beta chains from one sample sequenced in a study of beta chain features in type 1 diabetes (dated by TCRdb to the late 2010s). Libraries came from the immunoSEQ multiplex PCR assay. All of the isolated RNA was reverse transcribed with the High Capacity cDNA Reverse Transcription Kit, so expressed TCRB transcripts were sequenced. The immuneACCESS repertoire file appears here via TCRdb, limited to in-frame rearrangements. These files lack a portion of the clones; in checked studies, under half of the deficit traces to unresolved V genes, and the cause of the others is not known. Present in this sample are some 200,000 clones, approximately 11% of which were seen just once. The top ten hold over 1% of the sample. Sequencing used central memory CD4+ T cells from blood. The receptor set was obtained from a man between 18 and 29 years old in good health.

In this sample, this clone turned up a few times. The chain couples TRBV19 to TRBJ2-7; TRBD1 agrees at 10 bases. The V and J ends lost 10 bases and 9 bases, in that order; junction bases with no gene match: 12. Germline CDR1 is LNHDA and CDR2 is SQIVND (reference sequence). The CDR3 consists of 13 residues. The CDR3 sequence is CATPRDRGHRQYF. CDR3 nucleotide sequence: TGTGCCACGCCACGGGACAGGGGCCACAGGCAGTACTTC.

There are a few counts of this clone. This sequence joins TRBV29-1 and TRBJ2-7; 10 nucleotides line up with TRBD1. The CDR3 sequence is 14 residues long. J lost 6 bases, V lost 3 bases, and 8 bases had no gene match. Germline CDR1 SQVTM, CDR2 ANQGSEA. CDR3 coding DNA: TGCAGCGTTGAGGGTGGGACAGGGGTTTCCGAGCAGTACTTC. Its translation: CSVEGGTGVSEQYF.

This clone was counted only a few times. This chain connects TRBV7-2 to TRBJ2-7, with D possibly TRBD1 on 6 matching bases. Trimming stripped 4 bases from V and 2 bases from J, with 15 bases between. The CDR3 contains 15 residues. Germline loops: CDR1 SGHTA, CDR2 FQGNSA. The CDR3 is CASSSDRSITYEQYF. In nucleotides, the CDR3 is TGTGCCAGCAGCTCGGACAGAAGTATAACCTACGAGCAGTACTTC. The complete variable domain, with remaining parts taken from reference TRBV7-2 and TRBJ2-7, reads GAGVSQSPSNKVTEKGKDVELRCDPISGHTALYWYRQSLGQGLEFLIYFQGNSAPDKSGLPSDRFSAERTGGSVSTLTIQRTQQEDSAVYLCASSSDRSITYEQYFGPGTRLTVT.

The rearrangement uses TRBV6-6 and TRBJ2-1, with a weak D call TRBD2 (6 bases). The CDR3 consists of 15 residues. V was clipped by 4 bases and J by 0 bases, with 10 bases between them. Germline CDR1 and CDR2: MNHNY and SVGAGI (reference sequence). The chain's CDR3 is CASSSEAGSYNEQFF. The CDR3, as DNA: TGTGCCAGCAGTTCGGAAGCGGGCTCCTACAATGAGCAGTTCTTC.

This clone came up a few times. The chain has TRBV5-4 and TRBJ2-3, with 7 bases identical to TRBD1. The CDR3 totals 15 residues. Trimming removed 5 bases from V and 1 base from J; junction bases left unmatched: 7. Germline V lookup: CDR1 SGHNT, CDR2 YYREEE (reference sequence). The CDR3 nucleotides read TGTGCCAGCAGGGAGACAGGGCAACGCACAGATACGCAGTATTTT. Residues: CASRETGQRTDTQYF.

This clone was counted between two and nine times. In DNA form, the CDR3 reads TGTGCCACGAAAACGCGGAGCTACAATGAGCAGTTCTTC. It encodes CATKTRSYNEQFF. The chain employs TRBV10-3 and TRBJ2-1; D call uncertain. From germline, CDR1 is ENHRY and CDR2 SYGVKD. Between the trimmed V and J ends, which lost 10 bases and 3 bases, there was a span of 13 bases. The CDR3 covers 13 residues.

This clone was counted a few times. The chain couples TRBV11-2 to TRBJ2-3; D assignment may be TRBD1 or TRBD2 (6 bases each). CDR3 length: 15 amino acids. V gave up 11 bases and J gave up 1 base, with 19 bases separating them. Germline V gives CDR1 SGHAT, CDR2 FQNNGV. The CDR3 nucleotides read TGTGCCGGATCCGCCAGGGGAGGCGGCACAGATACGCAGTATTTT. Translated, it gives CAGSARGGGTDTQYF.

In this sample, this clone turned up a few times. The rearrangement joins TRBV19 to TRBJ2-5; D remains ambiguous. Germline lookup yields CDR1 LNHDA and CDR2 SQIVND (reference sequence). V lost 5 bases and J 4 bases, leaving 11 bases between the germline ends. This CDR3 has 13 amino acids. As DNA, the CDR3 is TGTGCCAGTAGTCCCCGACGGTCAGAGACCCAGTACTTC. Residues: CASSPRRSETQYF.

This clone has more than one count but fewer than ten. A much larger clone differs by one base, so this may be a read error. Other DNA sequences in this sample translate to the same CDR3. V is TRBV7-2 and J is TRBJ2-1; D gene ambiguous. CDR3 length equals 11 residues. Deletions cut 8 bases from V and 1 base from J, with 3 bases between. CDR1 and CDR2 from the germline V gene are SGHTA and FQGNSA. In DNA form, the CDR3 reads TGTGCCAGCGGTTCCTACAATGAGCAGTTCTTC. Its translation is CASGSYNEQFF.

J is TRBJ1-2 and V is TRBV6-1; D uncertain. This CDR3 has 12 residues. Germline values: CDR1 MNHNS, CDR2 SASEGT. V was trimmed by 5 bases and J by 4 bases, leaving 8 bases between them. CDR3 coding DNA: TGTGCCAGCAGTCCCCAGACCTATGGCTACACCTTC. It is translated as CASSPQTYGYTF.

The chain links TRBV7-8 to TRBJ2-3, with 15 bases aligning to TRBD2. Germline CDR1 reads SGHVS; CDR2 reads FQNEAQ. The CDR3 extends over 15 amino acids. V gave up 5 bases and J gave up 6 bases; unmatched junction bases: 3. CDR3 in amino acids: CASSRTSGRADTQYF. DNA for the CDR3: TGTGCCAGCAGCCGGACTAGCGGGAGGGCTGATACGCAGTATTTT. The full variable domain, its missing parts supplied by reference TRBV7-8 and TRBJ2-3, is GAGVSQSPRYKVAKRGQDVALRCDPISGHVSLFWYQQALGQGPEFLTYFQNEAQLDKSGLPSDRFFAERPEGSVSTLKIQRTQQEDSAVYLCASSRTSGRADTQYFGPGTRLTVL.

The chain couples TRBV7-2 to TRBJ2-5, with D possibly being TRBD1 (6 bases). The CDR3 is 14 amino acids. V lost 2 bases and J lost 5, with 12 bases in between. Germline CDR1 is SGHTA and CDR2 is FQGNSA. The CDR3 DNA sequence: TGTGCCAGCAGCTTATTAAAGCAGGGGGAGACCCAGTACTTC. Its translation is CASSLLKQGETQYF. The full variable domain, completed using reference TRBV7-2 and TRBJ2-5, is GAGVSQSPSNKVTEKGKDVELRCDPISGHTALYWYRQSLGQGLEFLIYFQGNSAPDKSGLPSDRFSAERTGGSVSTLTIQRTQQEDSAVYLCASSLLKQGETQYFGPGTRLLVL.

The rearrangement uses TRBV18 and TRBJ2-1, with TRBD1 matching 7 bases. V was clipped by 2 bases and J by 5 bases; unmatched bases: 6. The CDR3 loop spans 15 amino acids. Germline values: CDR1 KGHSH, CDR2 LQKENI. Written as DNA, the CDR3 is TGTGCCAGCTCACCAAAGGACAGGATTAACAATGAGCAGTTCTTC. Translation: CASSPKDRINNEQFF.

The V and J genes are TRBV27 and TRBJ2-5; D is ambiguous. The ends were cut back, 4 bases at V and 2 bases at J, with 14 bases in the middle. The CDR3 is made up of 15 amino acids. Germline V gene data show CDR1 as MNHEY and CDR2 as SMNVEV (reference sequence). The CDR3 spells CASSSLGRSQETQYF. In DNA, the CDR3 is TGTGCCAGCAGTTCCCTCGGACGGAGTCAAGAGACCCAGTACTTC.

This clone has at least ten counts. The chain employs TRBV7-8 and TRBJ2-1, with D possibly matching TRBD2 (6 bases). Trimming removed 4 bases from V and 3 bases from J, with 16 bases in between. The CDR3 is 16 amino acids. The V gene's germline CDR1 is SGHVS and CDR2 FQNEAQ. CDR3 DNA: TGTGCCAGCAGCTCCCGAACGGGTAGCGGCTACAATGAGCAGTTCTTC. Encoded protein: CASSSRTGSGYNEQFF.

This clone showed up just a few times. The genes are TRBV7-2 and TRBJ1-5; 8 bases agree with TRBD1. Germline lookup yields CDR1 SGHTA and CDR2 FQGNSA. The CDR3 extends over 16 amino acids. The V gene end was trimmed by 5 bases and the J gene end by 4 bases; junction bases not matched to a gene: 10. The CDR3 protein is CASSPQGAQGNQPQHF. The DNA for the CDR3 is TGTGCCAGCAGCCCGCAGGGGGCGCAGGGAAATCAGCCCCAGCATTTT.

This clone was counted between two and nine times. The V gene is TRBV27, the J gene TRBJ1-2, with D possibly TRBD1 on 6 matching bases. This CDR3 spans 14 amino acids. V dropped 2 bases and J dropped 3 bases, with 10 bases sitting between them. Germline CDR1 is MNHEY and CDR2 is SMNVEV (reference sequence). CDR3: CASSLARTDYGYTF. The CDR3 bases are TGTGCCAGCAGTTTAGCCCGGACAGACTATGGCTACACCTTC.

The sample holds a few counts of this clone. The chain has TRBV7-8 and TRBJ2-1, with 9 bases aligning to TRBD2. The germline gives CDR1 SGHVS, CDR2 FQNEAQ. This CDR3 contains 15 residues. The trim removed 6 bases at V and 3 bases at J, leaving 6 bases unmatched. The CDR3 sequence: CASSTGLAVYNEQFF. The CDR3 nucleotides are TGTGCCAGCAGTACGGGACTAGCAGTCTACAATGAGCAGTTCTTC.

The chain joins TRBV7-2 to TRBJ2-7; 12 nucleotides match TRBD2. The CDR3 consists of 15 residues. Germline V gene sequence: CDR1 SGHTA, CDR2 FQGNSA. The junction had 4 bases not matched to a gene; V was cut back by 5 bases and J by 2 bases. CDR3 coding DNA: TGTGCCAGCAGCAAGACTAGCGGGAGTCCCTACGAGCAGTACTTC. Translating gives CASSKTSGSPYEQYF.

This clone has a handful of counts. The J gene is TRBJ2-5, the V gene TRBV6-1, with TRBD1 matching over 7 bases. Germline values: CDR1 MNHNS, CDR2 SASEGT. The V segment lost 6 bases and the J segment 4 bases; nucleotides outside the gene matches: 11. The CDR3 is 15 amino acids. The DNA of the CDR3 is TGTGCCAGCAGCAACTATCAGGGGGAAGGAGAGACCCAGTACTTC. This translates into CASSNYQGEGETQYF.

The gene calls are TRBV29-1 and TRBJ2-5; tentatively, D is TRBD2 (5 bases). Germline V gives CDR1 SQVTM, CDR2 ANQGSEA. V was clipped by 7 bases and J by 3 bases, with 12 bases between them. This CDR3 is 12 amino acids long. This CDR3 is CSAAAGKETQYF. The CDR3 DNA sequence: TGCAGCGCCGCCGCGGGTAAAGAGACCCAGTACTTC.